This TCR beta chain was sequenced in a study of T cell repertoires in cytomegalovirus infection. Background on the study: In public TCR beta signatures, there were indications of both CMV infection and matching HLA type.

V was shortened by 8 bases and J by 2 bases, with 18 bases between the two germline ends. This CDR3 has 15 residues. TCRdb used MiXCR to reprocess the reads, holding one entry per CDR3 protein. The sample records about 600,000 distinct CDR3 sequences, less than 25% being singletons. This clonotype was seen more than once but under ten times. V usage is TRBV12-3 or TRBV12-4 and J usage is TRBJ1-1; D is perhaps TRBD1 (6 bases). The sequencing sample was made of CD8+ T cells from PBMCs. The sequence came from a human donor in good health (CMV status not recorded). Some clones in this sample may be carry-over from other donors' samples. CDR3 protein: CASSPQTGSNTEAFF. The DNA for the CDR3 is TGTGCCAGCTCCCCCCAAACAGGGAGTAACACTGAAGCTTTCTTT.